This TCR beta chain emerged from a study of T cell repertoires in cytomegalovirus infection. Study context: The authors relied on CMV epitopes, both recently identified HLA-C-restricted and well-studied HLA-B-restricted. Evidence of both CMV infection and a matching HLA type came from public TCR beta signatures.

The CDR3 loop spans 13 amino acids. Germline trimming cut 5 bases from V and 4 bases from J; bases unmatched to any gene: 2. CDR1 is SEHNR and CDR2 is FQNEAQ in the germline V gene (reference sequence). The table lists this clonotype with many counts. Its specificity is not known. Findings of the study overall: Dominant in the ex vivo response were TCR beta clonotypes restricted by HLA-C and specific for CMV.

TCRdb reanalysed the reads using MiXCR and keeps one entry per CDR3 protein. The data contain a few hundred thousand distinct CDR3 sequences, roughly 34% of them seen just once; the ten biggest clones take up 15% to 20%. This clonotype was sampled from a human donor in good health (CMV status not recorded). Some clones in this sample may be carry-over from other donors' samples. Sequencing was performed on cultured PBMCs, taken from culture after CMV antigen stimulation. The rearrangement joins TRBV7-9 to TRBJ2-3; 8 bases fit TRBD1. The CDR3 nucleotides are TGTGCCAGCAGCAAACAGGGGGCAGATACGCAGTATTTT. Translating gives CASSKQGADTQYF.